This TCR beta chain was found in a study of T-cell reconstitution after alpha-beta-depleted transplantation in children (dated by TCRdb to 2016 to 2018). With respect to the entire study: Using TCR repertoire profiling, the study followed T-cell immune reconstitution in a quantitative way in children after TCRalphabeta/CD19-depleted allogeneic hematopoietic cell transplantation.

CDR1 and CDR2 (SQVTM, ANQGSEA) derive from the germline V gene. The CDR3 runs 13 residues from the cysteine to the phenylalanine. The only DNA kept is the CDR3, 39 bases in frame from the first base. Concerning this clonotype itself: Its antigen target is currently unknown. This may come from a read error, since a much larger clone is one base off.

Preparation of the library involved PCR. Sequencing was performed on an Illumina HiSeq 2500. TCR libraries were prepared with molecular barcoding, using unique molecular identifiers to normalize TCRbeta repertoire quantification. TCRdb redid the processing of the public reads, applying fastp at Q25 and MiXCR, and retained in-frame beta chains. Each CDR3 protein gets just one entry, which takes the most common genes and DNA from the rows behind it. The sample data list some 640,000 distinct CDR3 sequences, and 16% of these were observed just once. About 1.1% of the sample goes to the ten largest clones.

The sample was PBMCs from the stem cell graft donor, taken from the stem cell graft. The chain is made from TRBV29-1 and TRBJ2-7, and TRBD1 aligns with 7 junction nucleotides. The sequence was collected from a human donor who donated a stem cell graft to a child with acute myeloid leukemia. In nucleotides, the sequence is TGCAGCGTTCGGACAGGTGGCCTTCCCGAGCTGTACTTC. It encodes CSVRTGGLPELYF.